This TCR beta chain was sequenced for a study of PD-L1 blockade in urothelial cancer. Here immunoSEQ multiplex PCR was the method, and the copy in TCRdb shows in-frame clones only, minus some. This table holds around 45,000 clones, roughly 85% found once. Documented time point: peripheral blood 6 weeks after treatment start. Looked up from germline, CDR1 is MNHNS and CDR2 is SASEGT. The length of the CDR3 is 13 residues. Trimming left V 7 bases short and J 2 bases short, with 11 bases between. The sequenced sample was PBMCs, obtained around atezolizumab (anti-PD-L1) treatment. The receptor was isolated from a man in his sixties with urothelial cancer. The chain is built from TRBV6-1 and TRBJ1-1; D gene unclear. This chain's CDR3 is CASTTGGNTEAFF. CDR3 bases: TGTGCCAGCACCACTGGTGGTAACACTGAAGCTTTCTTT.